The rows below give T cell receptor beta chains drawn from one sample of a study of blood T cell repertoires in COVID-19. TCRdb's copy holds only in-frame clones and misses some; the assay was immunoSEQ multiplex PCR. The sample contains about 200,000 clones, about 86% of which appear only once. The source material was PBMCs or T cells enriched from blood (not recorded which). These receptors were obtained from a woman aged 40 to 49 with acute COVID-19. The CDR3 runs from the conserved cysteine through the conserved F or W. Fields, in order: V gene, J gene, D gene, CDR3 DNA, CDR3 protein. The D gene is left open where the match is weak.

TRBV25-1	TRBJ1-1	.	TGTGCCAGCAGTGTACCCACAGGGCCAGGCACTGAAGCTTTCTTT	CASSVPTGPGTEAFF
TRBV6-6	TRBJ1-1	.	TGTGCCAGCAGTATCTGGGAGGGCGACACTGAAGCTTTCTTT	CASSIWEGDTEAFF
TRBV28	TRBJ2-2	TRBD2	TGTGCCAGCATCCACGGGGGGACCAACACCGGGGAGCTGTTTTTT	CASIHGGTNTGELFF
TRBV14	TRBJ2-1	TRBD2	TGTGCCAGCAGCAGGAGCGGGAGCCCCTACAATGAGCAGTTCTTC	CASSRSGSPYNEQFF
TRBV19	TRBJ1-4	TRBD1	TGTGCCACCTTTCCCGGGACAGGGAGAGGGACTAATGAAAAACTGTTTTTT	CATFPGTGRGTNEKLFF
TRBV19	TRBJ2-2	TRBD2	TGTGCCAGTAGTCCACGGGGACTAGCGGGAACGAACACCGGGGAGCTGTTTTTT	CASSPRGLAGTNTGELFF
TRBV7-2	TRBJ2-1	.	TGTGCCAGCAGCTTGAGACAGGTTGGTAATGAGCAGTTCTTC	CASSLRQVGNEQFF
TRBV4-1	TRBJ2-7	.	TGCGCCAGCAGCCAAGATGCGGCGGGAACCTACGAGCAGTACTTC	CASSQDAAGTYEQYF
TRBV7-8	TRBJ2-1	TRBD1	TGTGCCAGCAGCCCCAGCGACAGGGCGAGGGGCAATGAGCAGTTCTTC	CASSPSDRARGNEQFF
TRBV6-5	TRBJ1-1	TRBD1	TGTGCCAGCATCATGGCAGGGGGCGTCACTGAAGCTTTCTTT	CASIMAGGVTEAFF